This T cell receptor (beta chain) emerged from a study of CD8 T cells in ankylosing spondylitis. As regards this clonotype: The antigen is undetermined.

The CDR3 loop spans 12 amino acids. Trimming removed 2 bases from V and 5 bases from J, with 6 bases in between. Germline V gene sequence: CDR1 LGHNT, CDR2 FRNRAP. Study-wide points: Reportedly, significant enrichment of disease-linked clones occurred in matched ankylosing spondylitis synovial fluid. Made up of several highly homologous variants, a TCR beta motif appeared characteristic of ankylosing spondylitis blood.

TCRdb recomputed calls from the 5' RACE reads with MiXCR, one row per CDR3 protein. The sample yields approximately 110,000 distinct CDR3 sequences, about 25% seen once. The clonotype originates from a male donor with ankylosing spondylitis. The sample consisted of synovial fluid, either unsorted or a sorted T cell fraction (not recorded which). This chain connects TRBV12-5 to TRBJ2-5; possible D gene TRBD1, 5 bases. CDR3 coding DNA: TGTGCTAGTGGTTTGTGGGGCGAGACCCAGTACTTC. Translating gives CASGLWGETQYF.